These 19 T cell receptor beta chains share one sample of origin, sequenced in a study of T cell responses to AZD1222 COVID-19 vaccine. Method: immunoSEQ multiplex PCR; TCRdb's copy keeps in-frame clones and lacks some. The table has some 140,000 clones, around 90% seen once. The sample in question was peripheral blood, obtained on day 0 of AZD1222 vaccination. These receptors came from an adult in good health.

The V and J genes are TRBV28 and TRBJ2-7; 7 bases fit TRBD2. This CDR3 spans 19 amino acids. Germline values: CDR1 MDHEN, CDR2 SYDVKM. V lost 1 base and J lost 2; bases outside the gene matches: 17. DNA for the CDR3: TGTGCCAGCAGTTTATTCGAGGGGCTAGCGGAAACCAATACCTACGAGCAGTACTTC. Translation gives CASSLFEGLAETNTYEQYF.

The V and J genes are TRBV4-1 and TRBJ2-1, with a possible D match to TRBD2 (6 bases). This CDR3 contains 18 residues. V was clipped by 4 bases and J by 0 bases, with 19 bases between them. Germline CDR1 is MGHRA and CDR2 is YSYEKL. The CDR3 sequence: CASSPRRSGLTSYNEQFF. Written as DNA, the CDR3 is TGCGCCAGCAGCCCACGTCGTAGCGGATTAACCTCCTACAATGAGCAGTTCTTC.

The CDR3: CASSQDARYGYTF. Written as DNA, the CDR3 is TGTGCCAGCAGCCAAGATGCCCGATATGGCTACACCTTC. The V gene is TRBV3-1 (or the pseudogene TRBV3-2), the J gene TRBJ1-2; D not resolved. V gave up 0 bases and J gave up 5 bases, with 7 bases separating them. This CDR3 contains 13 residues. CDR1 LGHDT and CDR2 YNNKEL come from the germline V gene (reference sequence).

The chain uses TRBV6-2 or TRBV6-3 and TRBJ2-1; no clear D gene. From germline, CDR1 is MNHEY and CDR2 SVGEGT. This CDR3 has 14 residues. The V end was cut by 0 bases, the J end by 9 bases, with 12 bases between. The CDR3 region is CASSYSAGRPEQFF. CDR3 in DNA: TGTGCCAGCAGTTACTCGGCAGGCCGACCTGAGCAGTTCTTC.

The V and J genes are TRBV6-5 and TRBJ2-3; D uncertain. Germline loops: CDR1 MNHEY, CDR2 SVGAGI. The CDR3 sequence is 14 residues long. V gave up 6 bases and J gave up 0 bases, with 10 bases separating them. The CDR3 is CASRSVLSTDTQYF. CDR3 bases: TGTGCCAGCAGATCGGTCCTTAGCACAGATACGCAGTATTTT.

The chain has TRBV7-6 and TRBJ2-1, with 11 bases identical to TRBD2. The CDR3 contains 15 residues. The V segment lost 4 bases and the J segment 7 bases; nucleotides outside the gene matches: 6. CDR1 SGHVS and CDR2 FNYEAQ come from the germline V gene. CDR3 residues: CASSSLAGVLNEQFF. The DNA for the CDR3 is TGTGCCAGCAGCTCACTAGCGGGAGTTCTAAATGAGCAGTTCTTC.

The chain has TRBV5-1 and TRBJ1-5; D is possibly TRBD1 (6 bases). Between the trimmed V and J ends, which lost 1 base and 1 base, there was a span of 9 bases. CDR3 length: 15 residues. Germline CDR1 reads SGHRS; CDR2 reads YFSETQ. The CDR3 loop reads CASSLQGSSNQPQHF. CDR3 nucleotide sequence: TGCGCCAGCAGCTTGCAGGGGTCGAGCAATCAGCCCCAGCATTTT. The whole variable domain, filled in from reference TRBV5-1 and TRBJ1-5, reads KAGVTQTPRYLIKTRGQQVTLSCSPISGHRSVSWYQQTPGQGLQFLFEYFSETQRNKGNFPGRFSGRQFSNSRSEMNVSTLELGDSALYLCASSLQGSSNQPQHFGDGTRLSIL.

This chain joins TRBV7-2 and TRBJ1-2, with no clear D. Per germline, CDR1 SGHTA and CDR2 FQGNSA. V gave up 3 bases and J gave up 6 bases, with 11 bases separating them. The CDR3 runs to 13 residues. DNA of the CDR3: TGTGCCAGCAGCTTCGTTTCAGGCAATGGCTACACCTTC. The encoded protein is CASSFVSGNGYTF.

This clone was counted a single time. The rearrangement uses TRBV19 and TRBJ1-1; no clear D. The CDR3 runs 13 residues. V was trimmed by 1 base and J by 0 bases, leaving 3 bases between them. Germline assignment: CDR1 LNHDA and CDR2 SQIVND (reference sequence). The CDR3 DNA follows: TGTGCCAGTAGTATAGGAATGAACACTGAAGCTTTCTTT. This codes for CASSIGMNTEAFF.

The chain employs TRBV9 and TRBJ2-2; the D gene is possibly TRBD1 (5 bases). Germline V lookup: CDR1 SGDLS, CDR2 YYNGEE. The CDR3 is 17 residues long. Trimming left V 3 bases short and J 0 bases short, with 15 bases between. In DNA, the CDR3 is TGTGCCAGCAGCGCCGACCCGGACATCGCGAACACCGGGGAGCTGTTTTTT. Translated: CASSADPDIANTGELFF.

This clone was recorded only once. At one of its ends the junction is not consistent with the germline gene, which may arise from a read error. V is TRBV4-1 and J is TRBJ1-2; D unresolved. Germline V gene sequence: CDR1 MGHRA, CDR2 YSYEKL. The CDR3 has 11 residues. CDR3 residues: CASSQGRWFSF. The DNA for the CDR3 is TGCGCCAGCAGCCAAGGCAGGTGGTTCTCCTTC.

The CDR3 coding sequence is TGTGCCAGCAGCCATCGGAGGGACGGGACAGGGACAGATACGCAGTATTTT. The encoded protein is CASSHRRDGTGTDTQYF. The chain combines TRBV4-2 with TRBJ2-3; TRBD1 aligns across 9 bases. The CDR3 is 17 amino acids. Trimming cost V 3 bases and J 3 bases; bases outside gene matches: 10. The germline gives CDR1 LGHNA, CDR2 YNFKEQ.

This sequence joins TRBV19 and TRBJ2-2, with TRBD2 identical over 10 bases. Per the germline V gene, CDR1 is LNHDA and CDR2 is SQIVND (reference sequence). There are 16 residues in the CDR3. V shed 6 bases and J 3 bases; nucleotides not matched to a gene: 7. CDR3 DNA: TGTGCCAGTAGCCCAGCGGGAGGGCCTTACACCGGGGAGCTGTTTTTT. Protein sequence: CASSPAGGPYTGELFF.

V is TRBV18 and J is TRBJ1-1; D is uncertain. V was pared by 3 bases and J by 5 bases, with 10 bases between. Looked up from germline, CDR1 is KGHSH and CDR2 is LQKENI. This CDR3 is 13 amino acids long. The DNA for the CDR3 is TGTGCCAGCTCACCGGACCGAGAGACTGAAGCTTTCTTT. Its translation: CASSPDRETEAFF.

The CDR3 DNA is TGTGCCAGCAGTTACGCAGCCTATAGCAATCAGCCCCAGCATTTT. Protein sequence: CASSYAAYSNQPQHF. The V and J genes are TRBV6-7 and TRBJ1-5; D is unclear. TRBV6-7 is given ORF status, its function remaining uncertain. V dropped 2 bases and J dropped 0 bases, with 8 bases sitting between them. CDR3 size: 15 residues.

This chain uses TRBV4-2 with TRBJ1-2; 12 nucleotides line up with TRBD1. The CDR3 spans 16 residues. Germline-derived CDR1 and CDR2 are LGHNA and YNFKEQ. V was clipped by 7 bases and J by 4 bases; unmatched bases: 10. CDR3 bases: TGTGCCAGCACACCGGGACAGGGGGCCAATGTCTATGGCTACACCTTC. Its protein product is CASTPGQGANVYGYTF.

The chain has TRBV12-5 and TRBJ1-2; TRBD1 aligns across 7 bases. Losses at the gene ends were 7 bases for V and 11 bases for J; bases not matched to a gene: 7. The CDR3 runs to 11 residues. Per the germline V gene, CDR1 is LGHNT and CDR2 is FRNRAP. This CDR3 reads CASARQGGYTF. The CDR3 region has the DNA TGTGCTAGTGCCCGCCAGGGGGGATACACCTTC.

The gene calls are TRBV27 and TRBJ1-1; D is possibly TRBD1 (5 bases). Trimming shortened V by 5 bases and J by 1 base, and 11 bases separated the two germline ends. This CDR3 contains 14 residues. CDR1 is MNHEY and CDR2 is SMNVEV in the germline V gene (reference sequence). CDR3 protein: CASSGRGTNTEAFF. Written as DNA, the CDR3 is TGTGCCAGCAGTGGACGGGGCACGAACACTGAAGCTTTCTTT.

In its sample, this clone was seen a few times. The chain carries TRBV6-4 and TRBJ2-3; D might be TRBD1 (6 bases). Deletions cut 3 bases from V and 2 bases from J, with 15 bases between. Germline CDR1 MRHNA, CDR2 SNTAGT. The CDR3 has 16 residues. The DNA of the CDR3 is TGTGCCAGCAGTGAATCGGAACAGGGACACACAGATACGCAGTATTTT. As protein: CASSESEQGHTDTQYF.